This TCR beta chain came from a study of T cells in Graves' hyperthyroidism and ophthalmopathy. From RNA transcripts, TCR beta CDR3 regions were amplified. Researchers ran a first-round RT-PCR on the TCR CDR3 using the HTBI primer set. TCRdb called the multiplex PCR reads again in MiXCR, with one record for every CDR3 protein. The profile covers nearly 600,000 distinct CDR3 sequences, with about 15% appearing a single time and 5.5% to 7.5% taken by the ten largest. V was pared by 11 bases and J by 2 bases, with 7 bases between. The CDR3 consists of 10 residues. The germline CDR1 and CDR2 sequences are SGHAT and FQNNGV. This clonotype has at least ten counts.

The rearrangement joins TRBV11-2 to TRBJ2-7; D gene uncertain. The clonotype originates from a woman aged 25 to 45 with Graves' hyperthyroidism that later progressed to Graves' ophthalmopathy. The sample taken for sequencing was blood. The CDR3: CACGTYEQYF. CDR3 in DNA: TGTGCCTGTGGCACCTACGAGCAGTACTTC.